Below, 9 T cell receptor beta chains from the same sample are listed, as sequenced in a study of blood T cell repertoires in COVID-19. Sequenced by immunoSEQ multiplex PCR; TCRdb stores in-frame clones only, minus some. Among about 290,000 clones listed, about 90% were seen once. The sample was peripheral blood. The receptors come from a young woman with COVID-19, enrolled during active disease.

V usage is TRBV6-6 and J usage is TRBJ2-3; a possible D gene is TRBD1 (5 bases). The germline V gene encodes CDR1 MNHNY and CDR2 SVGAGI (reference sequence). There are 17 residues in the CDR3. The germline V and J ends were trimmed by 5 bases and 6 bases, with 24 bases remaining between them. The CDR3 DNA reads TGTGCCAGCAGTCAAAGAGCGATGACAGTCGCGAGGGATACGCAGTATTTT. The encoded protein is CASSQRAMTVARDTQYF.

The chain recombines TRBV18 with TRBJ2-2, with unresolved D. CDR3 length: 13 residues. Per the germline V gene, CDR1 is KGHSH and CDR2 is LQKENI. Trimming took off 1 base at V and 6 bases at J, with 6 bases between the two ends. DNA for the CDR3: TGTGCCAGCTCACCACTTACTCCCGGGGAGCTGTTTTTT. Amino acid sequence: CASSPLTPGELFF.

The chain carries TRBV6-5 and TRBJ2-7; D perhaps matches TRBD2 (5 bases). Germline V CDR1 and CDR2: MNHEY, SVGAGI. The CDR3 is 13 amino acids. V dropped 7 bases and J dropped 0 bases, with 10 bases sitting between them. CDR3 region: CASTYGVSYEQYF. DNA of the CDR3: TGTGCCAGCACATACGGGGTCTCCTACGAGCAGTACTTC.

CDR3 in amino acids: CASRVQGIRSPLHF. Here the CDR3 DNA reads TGTGCCAGCAGGGTACAGGGGATTAGATCACCCCTCCACTTT. This chain joins TRBV2 and TRBJ1-6; TRBD1 matches 7 bases. Germline V lookup: CDR1 SNHLY, CDR2 FYNNEI. Germline trimming cut 6 bases from V and 10 bases from J; bases unmatched to any gene: 9. The CDR3 covers 14 residues.

The gene calls are TRBV24-1 and TRBJ1-5; the D gene is possibly TRBD1 (6 bases). The CDR3 is 16 amino acids. The V end was cut by 1 base, the J end by 2 bases, with 11 bases between. CDR1 KGHDR and CDR2 SFDVKD come from the germline V gene. In DNA, the CDR3 is TGTGCCACCAGTGATTTCCAGGGGCCAGGCAATCAGCCCCAGCATTTT. It encodes CATSDFQGPGNQPQHF.

This clone was counted once. This chain connects TRBV9 to TRBJ1-5; weak D call: TRBD1 (6 bases). Trimming stripped 4 bases from V and 3 bases from J, with 11 bases between. CDR1 SGDLS and CDR2 YYNGEE come from the germline V gene. CDR3 length equals 14 residues. For the CDR3, the DNA is TGTGCCAGCAGCCAAGGACAGCCCAATCAGCCCCAGCATTTT. Translated: CASSQGQPNQPQHF.

The chain combines TRBV5-1 with TRBJ1-4; the match to TRBD1 covers 7 bases. Germline CDR1 and CDR2: SGHRS and YFSETQ. This CDR3 region has 16 residues. With V trimmed by 0 bases and J by 3 bases, 5 bases remained unmatched. Written as DNA, the CDR3 is TGCGCCAGCAGCTTGGGGACAGGTTCAGCTAATGAAAAACTGTTTTTT. As protein: CASSLGTGSANEKLFF.

V usage is TRBV18 and J usage is TRBJ2-7, with 9 bases identical to TRBD1. The CDR3 extends over 15 amino acids. V trimming: 3 bases; J trimming: 5 bases; junction bases outside the gene matches: 8. The germline gives CDR1 KGHSH, CDR2 LQKENI. CDR3 coding DNA: TGTGCCAGCTCACCGGGACAGGGCAGAACTAACGAGCAGTACTTC. Protein sequence: CASSPGQGRTNEQYF.

The V call is TRBV5-4, the J call TRBJ2-2; 7 bases map to TRBD1. With 3 bases clipped from V and 2 bases from J, the junction kept 7 bases outside the gene matches. The germline CDR1 and CDR2 sequences are SGHNT and YYREEE (reference sequence). The CDR3 is made up of 16 amino acids. The CDR3 DNA follows: TGTGCCAGCAGCTCTCCACGACAGGGAAACACCGGGGAGCTGTTTTTT. Encoded protein: CASSSPRQGNTGELFF.